A selection of T cell receptor beta chains follows, all from one sample in a study of cytomegalovirus exposure and HLA in healthy donors. Using immunoSEQ multiplex PCR, the repertoire was profiled, and TCRdb retains in-frame clones only, with some absent. In the table there are about 94,000 clones, 78% of which are singletons. The sequencing sample was made of PBMCs. These TCRs come from a woman aged 55 to 70 in good health and CMV-seronegative. Each CDR3 is given with its conserved first and last residue. A D gene is named only where the DNA matches it firmly. For some rows the clone size is stated as once, few or many, or as a class when expanded; others skip it.

>-|-|TRBJ1-2|TRBV15
CATSRDRVYGYTF
TGTGCCACCAGCAGAGATCGCGTCTATGGCTACACCTTC
>-|-|TRBJ2-1|TRBV9
CASSVEALVNEQFF
TGTGCCAGCAGCGTAGAGGCACTAGTCAATGAGCAGTTCTTC
>-|-|TRBJ2-7|TRBV5-1
CASSLDGGHEQYF
TGCGCCAGCAGCTTGGACGGAGGCCACGAGCAGTACTTC
>-|-|TRBJ1-2|TRBV7-2
CASSFYRDHYGYTF
TGTGCCAGCAGCTTCTACAGGGATCACTATGGCTACACCTTC
>-|TRBD1|TRBJ2-7|TRBV2
CASSEGQGRNEQYF
TGTGCCAGCAGTGAGGGACAGGGGAGAAACGAGCAGTACTTC
>-|-|TRBJ1-1|TRBV5-1
CASSVVSSVTEAFF
TGCGCCAGCAGCGTCGTAAGTTCGGTCACTGAAGCTTTCTTT
>-|-|TRBJ2-7|TRBV5-6
CASSLAAPGEQYF
TGTGCCAGCAGCTTGGCAGCCCCAGGCGAGCAGTACTTC
>-|-|TRBJ1-5|TRBV2
CASRGDSNQPQHF
TGTGCCAGCAGAGGGGATAGCAATCAGCCCCAGCATTTT
>-|TRBD1|TRBJ2-2|TRBV7-7
CASSLTGGTGELFF
TGTGCCAGCAGCTTAACAGGGGGGACCGGGGAGCTGTTTTTT
>-|-|TRBJ2-3|TRBV19
CASSIQGHADTQYF
TGTGCCAGTAGTATTCAGGGTCATGCAGATACGCAGTATTTT
>-|TRBD1|TRBJ1-2|TRBV2
CASRQGAGGYTF
TGTGCCAGTCGACAGGGGGCTGGCGGCTACACCTTC
>-|TRBD1|TRBJ2-7|TRBV7-2
CASSTDRGPYEQYF
TGTGCCAGCAGCACCGACAGGGGGCCCTACGAGCAGTACTTC
>once|-|TRBJ2-7|TRBV7-2
CASSLSSDRAGEQYF
TGTGCCAGCAGCTTAAGTTCTGACAGGGCGGGGGAGCAGTACTTC
>-|TRBD1|TRBJ1-2|TRBV28
CASSIRQGAFDGYTF
TGTGCCAGCAGTATAAGACAGGGGGCCTTCGATGGCTACACCTTC
>-|TRBD1|TRBJ2-7|TRBV9
CASSGTGTGVDEQYF
TGTGCCAGCAGCGGCACCGGGACAGGGGTCGACGAGCAGTACTTC
>-|-|TRBJ2-2|TRBV6-5
CASSYSLSGELFF
TGTGCCAGCAGTTACTCACTCTCCGGGGAGCTGTTTTTT
>-|TRBD1|TRBJ1-6|TRBV5-6
CASSWGQENSPLHF
TGTGCCAGCAGCTGGGGACAGGAGAATTCACCCCTCCACTTT
>-|-|TRBJ2-3|TRBV7-9
CASSPKGGGTDTQYF
TGTGCCAGCAGCCCGAAGGGGGGGGGCACAGATACGCAGTATTTT
>-|-|TRBJ1-5|TRBV5-1
CASSLEGVGQPQHF
TGCGCCAGCAGCTTGGAGGGGGTGGGACAGCCCCAGCATTTT
>few|-|TRBJ1-3|TRBV6-6
CASSYVKATTGNTIYF
TGTGCCAGCAGTTACGTGAAAGCAACTACTGGAAACACCATATATTTT
>-|TRBD2|TRBJ2-3|TRBV5-1
CASSTGTSGSTDTQYF
TGCGCCAGCAGCACAGGGACTAGCGGTAGCACAGATACGCAGTATTTT
>few|-|TRBJ1-2|TRBV28
CASSFTGGSYGYTF
TGTGCCAGCAGTTTTACAGGTGGATCTTATGGCTACACCTTC
>-|-|TRBJ1-6|TRBV27
CASSLSPGGNSPLHF
TGTGCCAGCAGTTTATCCCCGGGAGGGAATTCACCCCTCCACTTT
>-|-|TRBJ2-7|TRBV5-1
CASSLGGSEQYF
TGCGCCAGCAGCTTGGGGGGCTCCGAGCAGTACTTC
>-|TRBD1|TRBJ1-5|TRBV7-2
CASSLRYGTVHQPQHF
TGTGCCAGCAGCTTAAGGTATGGGACAGTTCACCAGCCCCAGCATTTT
>-|-|TRBJ1-2|TRBV19
CATLSAAANYGYTF
TGTGCCACCCTCTCGGCGGCAGCTAACTATGGCTACACCTTC
>-|TRBD1|TRBJ1-1|TRBV28
CASSSDRAAEAFF
TGTGCCAGCAGTTCTGACAGGGCCGCTGAAGCTTTCTTT
>few|-|TRBJ2-7|TRBV6-1
CASTLMGLNYEQYF
TGTGCCAGCACGTTAATGGGCCTGAACTACGAGCAGTACTTC
>-|-|TRBJ2-3|TRBV7-2
CASSYRGGLGTDTQYF
TGTGCCAGCAGCTATCGAGGAGGGCTCGGCACAGATACGCAGTATTTT
>-|TRBD2|TRBJ2-5|TRBV5-1
CASSLGTSDSKTQYF
TGCGCCAGCAGCTTAGGGACTAGCGACTCAAAGACCCAGTACTTC
>once|TRBD2|TRBJ2-4|TRBV11-2
CASSLDGLAGGKKNIQYF
TGTGCCAGCAGCTTAGATGGGCTAGCGGGAGGAAAGAAGAACATTCAGTACTTC
>few|-|TRBJ2-5|TRBV6-1
CASSDLRNWETQYF
TGTGCCAGCAGTGATTTGCGAAATTGGGAGACCCAGTACTTC